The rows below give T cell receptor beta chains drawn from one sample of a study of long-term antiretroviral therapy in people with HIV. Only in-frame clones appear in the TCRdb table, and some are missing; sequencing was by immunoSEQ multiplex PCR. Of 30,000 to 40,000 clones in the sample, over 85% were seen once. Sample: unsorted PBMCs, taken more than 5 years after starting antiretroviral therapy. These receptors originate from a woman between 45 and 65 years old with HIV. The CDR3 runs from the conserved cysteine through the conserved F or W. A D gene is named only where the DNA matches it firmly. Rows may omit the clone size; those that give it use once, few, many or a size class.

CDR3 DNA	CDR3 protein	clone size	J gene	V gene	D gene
TGCGCCAGCAGCCAAGTGCGACAGGGCACAGATACGCAGTATTTT	CASSQVRQGTDTQYF	-	TRBJ2-3	TRBV4-1	-
TGTGCCAGCAGCTTAGATTTGGCCGTGGAGACCCAGTACTTC	CASSLDLAVETQYF	-	TRBJ2-5	TRBV11-2	-
TGTGCCAGCAGTGAGGAGGCAGGGACAAATCAGCCCCAGCATTTT	CASSEEAGTNQPQHF	-	TRBJ1-5	TRBV6-4	-
TGTGCCAGCAGCTTAGCTGGTGCTGGCACAGATACGCAGTATTTT	CASSLAGAGTDTQYF	few	TRBJ2-3	TRBV7-8	-
TGTGCCAGCAGCTCGGACGTGGGAAACACCATATATTTT	CASSSDVGNTIYF	-	TRBJ1-3	TRBV9	-
TGTGCCAGCAGTTTATCGTGGGACAGGGTCACCGGGGAGCTGTTTTTT	CASSLSWDRVTGELFF	few	TRBJ2-2	TRBV27	TRBD1
TGCGCCAGCAGCTTGGATGTGGGATCCAACAATGAGCAGTTCTTC	CASSLDVGSNNEQFF	-	TRBJ2-1	TRBV5-1	-
TGTGCCAGCAGCTTGGGGCGGGGGGGGACAGATACGCAGTATTTT	CASSLGRGGTDTQYF	-	TRBJ2-3	TRBV7-2	TRBD2
TGTGCCAGCAGCTTAGCACGAGCGGTAGCCTACGAGCAGTACTTC	CASSLARAVAYEQYF	-	TRBJ2-7	TRBV7-8	-
TGTGCCACCAGCGGACAGACATACGAGCAGTACTTC	CATSGQTYEQYF	-	TRBJ2-7	TRBV15	-
TGTGCCTGGAGGGGGACCCGGGACACTGAAGCTTTCTTT	CAWRGTRDTEAFF	-	TRBJ1-1	TRBV30	-
TGTGCCAGTAGCAACCCGGGGGCGGGGGGACCCTCTGGGGCCAACGTCCTGACTTTC	CASSNPGAGGPSGANVLTF	-	TRBJ2-6	TRBV19	TRBD2
TGTGCCAGCAGTCGGGACATAAGCAATCAGCCCCAGCATTTT	CASSRDISNQPQHF	few	TRBJ1-5	TRBV6-1	-
TGCAGCGTTGGCGGGACATCCGATCCAGATACGCAGTATTTT	CSVGGTSDPDTQYF	once	TRBJ2-3	TRBV29-1	-
TGCGCCAGCAGCACTAGCGGGGGGCCTGGGGAGACCCAGTACTTC	CASSTSGGPGETQYF	-	TRBJ2-5	TRBV5-1	TRBD2
TGTGCCAGCAGCCAGGAGGCGAACTACGAGCAGTACTTC	CASSQEANYEQYF	once	TRBJ2-7	TRBV5-6	-
TGTGCCAGCAGTTACTCGGCCCCCGGAAACTACGAGCAGTACTTC	CASSYSAPGNYEQYF	-	TRBJ2-7	TRBV6-5	-
TGCAGCGTTTCCCTAGCGGGGCCTACCTACGAGCAGTACTTC	CSVSLAGPTYEQYF	-	TRBJ2-7	TRBV29-1	TRBD2
TGTGCCAGCAGCCCCGGGGGCCTCGGAAACACCATATATTTT	CASSPGGLGNTIYF	-	TRBJ1-3	TRBV9	-
TGCGCCAGCAGCCAAGATCAACGTCCCCACAATGAGCAGTTCTTC	CASSQDQRPHNEQFF	-	TRBJ2-1	TRBV4-1	-
TGTGCCAGCAGCCAAGTCCTAGCTGCCTACGAGCAGTACTTC	CASSQVLAAYEQYF	-	TRBJ2-7	TRBV14	-
TGTGCCAGCAGCTTACAGGACCCTTCCGCTTCACCCCTCCACTTT	CASSLQDPSASPLHF	-	TRBJ1-6	TRBV7-3	-
TGTGCCAGCAGACAGGGGACGGGCGGGGAGCTGTTTTTT	CASRQGTGGELFF	-	TRBJ2-2	TRBV11-3	TRBD1
TGTGCCAGCAGCTTGGGGTCCCATCCGGAGGATGAGCAGTTCTTC	CASSLGSHPEDEQFF	-	TRBJ2-1	TRBV11-3	-
TGTGCCAGCAGTGAATTTGGGACAGAGTATGGCTACACCTTC	CASSEFGTEYGYTF	-	TRBJ1-2	TRBV25-1	TRBD1
TGTGCCAGCAGCATCCTAGCGGGGGACTCCTACGAGCAGTACTTC	CASSILAGDSYEQYF	-	TRBJ2-7	TRBV7-3	TRBD2
TGTGCCAGCAGTCCCCGCAACAATGAGCAGTTCTTC	CASSPRNNEQFF	-	TRBJ2-1	TRBV6-1	-
TGTGCCAGCAGTTACTCAGGGGGGGACACACTCTACGAGCAGTACTTC	CASSYSGGDTLYEQYF	-	TRBJ2-7	TRBV6-6	-
TGTGCCAGCAGCCCGGACAGGTGGAACACTGAAGCTTTCTTT	CASSPDRWNTEAFF	-	TRBJ1-1	TRBV14	TRBD1
TGTGCCAGCAGGGCCAGGACTAGCCTGCAAGAGACCCAGTACTTC	CASRARTSLQETQYF	-	TRBJ2-5	TRBV5-4	TRBD2
TGCAGCGTTGATGAGGGAAGGGGCCCCACCTTGCGGACCCAGTACTTC	CSVDEGRGPTLRTQYF	-	TRBJ2-5	TRBV29-1	-